This TCR beta chain was recovered during a study of OX40 agonist ivuxolimab in advanced cancers. In the study overall: Every patient in dose escalation had hepatocellular carcinoma, melanoma, renal cell or head and neck cancer.

The CDR3 has 15 residues. CDR1 is SGHDT, CDR2 YYEEEE, per germline. V was clipped by 3 bases and J by 4 bases; unmatched bases: 7. Generated by immunoSEQ multiplex PCR, the TCRdb table keeps only in-frame clones and is missing some. The sample yields 70,000 to 95,000 clones, approximately 94% seen once. V and J are TRBV5-6 and TRBJ2-1; TRBD1 agrees at 7 bases. The receptor was derived from an adult with an advanced solid tumor such as melanoma, head and neck, liver or kidney cancer. The sequencing here drew on CD4+ or CD8+ T cells sorted from blood, taken in a trial of the OX40 agonist ivuxolimab. The chain's CDR3 is CASSSVEGAYNEQFF. CDR3 in DNA: TGTGCCAGCAGCTCCGTCGAGGGGGCTTACAATGAGCAGTTCTTC.